This T cell receptor beta chain was captured in a study of regulatory T cells in long-lasting Graves disease. Study-level results: New patients shared around 980 public clonotypes, and persistent patients shared more, with 2,741. Preferential use of TRBV28, TRBJ1-2 and TRBJ2-5 was seen in persistent disease. Thyroid tissue went unexamined; only peripheral blood was analyzed.

Indicated time point: newly diagnosed GD, antithyroid drugs for less than 3 months. With RNA extracted from PBMCs as input, the TCR library was made. Germline loops: CDR1 SGHRS, CDR2 YFSETQ. This CDR3 is 17 amino acids long. Germline trimming cut 1 base from V and 0 bases from J; bases unmatched to any gene: 5. With iRepertoire HTBI primers and Arm-PCR of CDR3 regions, TCR beta libraries were built. One entry per CDR3 protein, called by TCRdb with MiXCR from the multiplex PCR reads. The profile shows roughly 520,000 distinct CDR3 sequences, 12% of them singletons. This clonotype was picked up a small number of times. Its antigen is undetermined. The same specimen was also included in a second study, on T cells in Graves' hyperthyroidism and ophthalmopathy. Turning to that study: The model predicted ophthalmopathy a median 6.5 months before onset.

The receptor comes from a woman in her 30s with Graves disease. Source: peripheral blood mononuclear cells (PBMCs), taken at new diagnosis, from a patient treated with antithyroid drugs. The rearrangement links TRBV5-1 to TRBJ2-3; TRBD2 agrees at 10 bases. The DNA for the CDR3 is TGCGCCAGCAGCTTGTGGGCTAGCGGGAGTAGCACAGATACGCAGTATTTT. Translated, it gives CASSLWASGSSTDTQYF.